Listed below are T cell receptor beta chains from one sample, sequenced in a study of blood T cell repertoires in COVID-19. The assay was immunoSEQ multiplex PCR, and TCRdb's table has in-frame clones only and misses some. This repertoire shows 130,000 or so clones, 70% to 90% found once; its top ten account for around 4.7%. Sequenced material: peripheral blood. The origin of the receptors is a man aged 35-49 years with acute or convalescent COVID-19. Each CDR3 is given with its conserved first and last residue. The D gene is left open where the match is weak. The size entry is marked missing in some rows and otherwise reads once, few, many or a size class.

V	size	J	D	DNA	CDR3
TRBV27	once	TRBJ2-7	TRBD2	TGTGCCAGCAAGGGGTCACTAGCGGGGGGCTCCTACGAGCAGTACTTC	CASKGSLAGGSYEQYF
TRBV21-1	few	TRBJ1-5	.	TGTGCCAGCAGCTCACAGGGGGCTGGGCAGCCCCAGCATTTT	CASSSQGAGQPQHF
TRBV7-3	.	TRBJ1-1	.	TGTGCCAGCAGCCGAGACAGGAACACTGAAGCTTTCTTT	CASSRDRNTEAFF
TRBV6-1	.	TRBJ2-1	TRBD2	TGTGCCAGCAGTGAAGAGCGGGGGGGCAGCAATGAGCAGTTCTTC	CASSEERGGSNEQFF
TRBV7-2	.	TRBJ2-3	.	TGTGCCAGCAGCTTAGGACGGCTAGGGGGATACACAGATACGCAGTATTTT	CASSLGRLGGYTDTQYF
TRBV6-5	.	TRBJ1-1	.	TGTGCCAGCAGTCTGCAGGGGAGGGCTGAAGCTTTCTTT	CASSLQGRAEAFF
TRBV7-9	.	TRBJ1-1	TRBD1	TGTGCCCTTTCCGGGACAGGGGGATTGTGGAACACTGAAGCTTTCTTT	CALSGTGGLWNTEAFF
TRBV5-5	.	TRBJ1-2	TRBD1	TGTGCCAGCAGCTTTGTGGACAGGGGTGAGAAGACCTTC	CASSFVDRGEKTF
TRBV7-3	few	TRBJ2-5	TRBD2	TGTGCCAGCAGTCCCCAGGGGACTAGCGGAGAGACCCAGTACTTC	CASSPQGTSGETQYF
TRBV3-1/TRBV3-2	.	TRBJ1-2	TRBD1	TGTGCCAGCAGCCAAGCCGGGACAGGGATCGGCTACACCTTC	CASSQAGTGIGYTF
TRBV7-9	once	TRBJ1-6	TRBD1	TGTGCCAGCAGCCTGGGACAGAGCTCCTATAATTCACCCCTCCACTTT	CASSLGQSSYNSPLHF
TRBV9	.	TRBJ2-2	.	TGTGCCAGCAGCCGTCGGACAGTCACCGGGGAGCTGTTTTTT	CASSRRTVTGELFF
TRBV7-9	.	TRBJ2-7	TRBD2	TGTGCCAGCAGCTTAGTGGCTAGCGGGACCCACGAGCAGTACTTC	CASSLVASGTHEQYF
TRBV6-5	.	TRBJ2-3	TRBD2	TGTGCCAGCAGTTACGCGGCGGGGGAGGGCACAGATACGCAGTATTTT	CASSYAAGEGTDTQYF
TRBV7-2	.	TRBJ1-2	.	TGTGCCAGCAGCTTGAAACTTTTCGGTAACTATGGCTACACCTTC	CASSLKLFGNYGYTF
TRBV29-1	.	TRBJ2-7	TRBD1	TGCAGCGTTGCCTTCGGACAGGTTTACGAGCAGTACTTC	CSVAFGQVYEQYF
TRBV5-5	.	TRBJ2-7	.	TGTGCCAGCAGCCCGCGGGACGGCTTCTCCTACGAGCAGTACTTC	CASSPRDGFSYEQYF
TRBV4-1	.	TRBJ2-3	.	TGCGCCAGCGCTTTAGGAGGCGGCACAGATACGCAGTATTTT	CASALGGGTDTQYF
TRBV5-1	.	TRBJ1-1	.	TGCGCCAGCAGCTCAGGGAACACTGAAGCTTTCTTT	CASSSGNTEAFF
TRBV5-1	.	TRBJ1-1	TRBD1	TGCGCCAGCACCCCTGGGACAGCGAACACTGAAGCTTTCTTT	CASTPGTANTEAFF
TRBV5-1	.	TRBJ1-5	TRBD1	TGCGCCAGCAGCTACGACAGGGATCAGCCCCAGCATTTT	CASSYDRDQPQHF
TRBV19	.	TRBJ1-2	.	TGTGCCAGTAGTTCGTACGGGGGGCTGAACTATGGCTACACCTTC	CASSSYGGLNYGYTF
TRBV7-2	.	TRBJ1-1	.	TGTGCCAGCAGCATACGGGTAAACACTGAAGCTTTCTTT	CASSIRVNTEAFF
TRBV27	.	TRBJ2-2	TRBD1	TGTGCCAGCAGTCACAGGGGGCTACGCACCGGGGAGCTGTTTTTT	CASSHRGLRTGELFF
TRBV15	.	TRBJ2-3	.	TGTGCCACCAGCAGAGAGGACATTCGGTTGTCAGATACGCAGTATTTT	CATSREDIRLSDTQYF
TRBV29-1	.	TRBJ2-1	.	TGCAGCGTTGGGGGCCGTAGCTCCTACAATGAGCAGTTCTTC	CSVGGRSSYNEQFF
TRBV6-1	.	TRBJ1-2	.	TGTGCCAGCAGTGAATATCGGGGGGCAGAATATGGCTACACCTTC	CASSEYRGAEYGYTF